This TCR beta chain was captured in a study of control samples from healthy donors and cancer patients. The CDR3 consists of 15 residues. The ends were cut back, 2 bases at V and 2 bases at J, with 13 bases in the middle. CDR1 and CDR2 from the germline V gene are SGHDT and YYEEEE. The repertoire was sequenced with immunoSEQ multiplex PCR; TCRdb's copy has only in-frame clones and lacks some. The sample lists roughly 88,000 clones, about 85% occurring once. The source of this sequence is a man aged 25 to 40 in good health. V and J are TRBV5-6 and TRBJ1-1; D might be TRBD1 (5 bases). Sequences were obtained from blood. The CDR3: CASSFLSGDNTEAFF. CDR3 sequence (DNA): TGTGCCAGCAGCTTTCTCTCCGGGGACAACACTGAAGCTTTCTTT. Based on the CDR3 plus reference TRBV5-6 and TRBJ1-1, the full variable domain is DAGVTQSPTHLIKTRGQQVTLRCSPKSGHDTVSWYQQALGQGPQFIFQYYEEEERQRGNFPDRFSGHQFPNYSSELNVNALLLGDSALYLCASSFLSGDNTEAFFGQGTRLTVV.